Following are 19 T cell receptor beta chains from one sample sequenced in a study of T cell repertoires in cytomegalovirus infection. Which antigens these TCRs recognize remains unknown. TCRdb re-analysed the reads in MiXCR, keeping a single row per CDR3 protein. The sample carries over 100,000 distinct CDR3 sequences, roughly 9.1% recorded once. Sequenced: PBMCs, sequenced either directly or after in vitro stimulation (not recorded which). The receptors were sampled from a human donor in good health (CMV status not recorded). Some clones in this sample may be carry-over from other donors' samples.

The table lists this clonotype with many counts. The rearrangement uses TRBV12-3 or TRBV12-4 and TRBJ1-1; TRBD1 agrees at 8 bases. CDR3 length equals 12 residues. V shed 8 bases and J 8 bases; nucleotides not matched to a gene: 7. CDR3 in amino acids: CASGQQGGEAFF. The CDR3 region has the DNA TGTGCCAGCGGGCAACAGGGGGGCGAAGCTTTCTTT.

The V call is TRBV7-2, the J call TRBJ2-3; D gene uncertain. Trimming removed 1 base from V and 4 bases from J, with 12 bases in between. Germline CDR1 is SGHTA and CDR2 is FQGNSA. The CDR3 covers 15 residues. The CDR3 reads CASSLEEARADTQYF. The CDR3 bases are TGTGCCAGCAGCTTAGAGGAAGCTCGGGCAGATACGCAGTATTTT.

The sample holds many counts of this clonotype. This sequence joins TRBV6-5 and TRBJ1-1; unclear D gene. V lost 1 base and J lost 0, with 9 bases in between. The length of the CDR3 is 15 residues. Per germline, CDR1 MNHEY and CDR2 SVGAGI. CDR3 protein: CASSYFGAMNTEAFF. CDR3 in DNA: TGTGCCAGCAGTTACTTTGGAGCTATGAACACTGAAGCTTTCTTT.

This clonotype was detected ten times or more. The gene calls are TRBV12-3 or TRBV12-4 and TRBJ2-3, with D maybe TRBD1 (5 bases). Trimming pared 2 bases from V and 2 bases from J, leaving 11 bases between. This CDR3 is built from 15 residues. CDR3 sequence: CASSLNRQYTDTQYF. CDR3 DNA sequence: TGTGCCAGCAGTTTAAACAGGCAATACACAGATACGCAGTATTTT.

The chain couples TRBV7-9 to TRBJ1-5; unclear D gene. V was clipped by 1 base and J by 0 bases, with 10 bases between them. This CDR3 has 16 amino acids. Germline V CDR1 and CDR2: SEHNR, FQNEAQ (reference sequence). CDR3 bases: TGTGCCAGCAGCTTAGGCGACCCCTATAGCAATCAGCCCCAGCATTTT. The encoded protein is CASSLGDPYSNQPQHF.

This clonotype was counted at least ten times. This chain connects TRBV11-2 to TRBJ1-6, with D uncertain. Deletions cut 5 bases from V and 9 bases from J, with 14 bases between. The CDR3 is made up of 14 amino acids. Germline V gene data show CDR1 as SGHAT and CDR2 as FQNNGV. The DNA of the CDR3 is TGTGCCAGCAGCCTTCCTCGGTTCGGTTCACCCCTCCACTTT. Its translation: CASSLPRFGSPLHF.

This sequence joins TRBV20-1 and TRBJ1-3; D is possibly TRBD1 (6 bases). The CDR3 has 15 amino acids. CDR1 and CDR2 (germline): DFQATT, SNEGSKA (reference sequence). V lost 0 bases and J lost 4, with 13 bases in between. CDR3 bases: TGCAGTGCTAGAGATTGGGCAGGGACAGGAAACACCATATATTTT. Encoded protein: CSARDWAGTGNTIYF.

The CDR3 sequence: CASSFTSGRANEQFF. The DNA for the CDR3 is TGTGCCAGCAGCTTTACTAGCGGGAGGGCCAATGAGCAGTTCTTC. The chain carries TRBV7-6 and TRBJ2-1; 13 bases are a match to TRBD2. Per germline, CDR1 SGHVS and CDR2 FNYEAQ. J lost 6 bases, V lost 3 bases, and 2 bases had no gene match. CDR3 length: 15 residues.

CDR3 residues: CASSLVQGIGELFF. DNA of the CDR3: TGTGCCAGCAGCTTAGTTCAGGGAATCGGGGAGCTGTTTTTT. The rearrangement joins TRBV7-2 to TRBJ2-2, with D possibly being TRBD1 (5 bases). The CDR3 has 14 amino acids. Trimming cost V 1 base and J 7 bases, with 10 bases left between them. Germline V lookup: CDR1 SGHTA, CDR2 FQGNSA.

The CDR3 spells CASSLGPRGQSLNTEAFF. The CDR3 region has the DNA TGTGCCAGCAGCTTAGGACCCCGGGGACAGAGTCTGAACACTGAAGCTTTCTTT. This chain joins TRBV7-6 and TRBJ1-1; 7 bases align to TRBD1. Germline assignment: CDR1 SGHVS and CDR2 FNYEAQ. This CDR3 is 18 amino acids long. The junction had 11 bases not matched to a gene; V was cut back by 1 base and J by 0 bases. The full variable domain, rest sourced from reference TRBV7-6 and TRBJ1-1, is GAGVSQSPRYKVTKRGQDVALRCDPISGHVSLYWYRQALGQGPEFLTYFNYEAQQDKSGLPNDRFSAERPEGSISTLTIQRTEQRDSAMYRCASSLGPRGQSLNTEAFFGQGTRLTVV.

This clonotype was seen more than once but under ten times. The chain has TRBV7-2 and TRBJ1-2, with D possibly TRBD1 on 6 matching bases. The CDR3 has 13 residues. V was pared by 3 bases and J by 8 bases, with 13 bases between. Germline V lookup: CDR1 SGHTA, CDR2 FQGNSA. The CDR3 region is CASSFGGREGYTF. The CDR3 DNA reads TGTGCCAGCAGCTTCGGGGGCAGGGAGGGCTACACCTTC.

This clonotype has a count of ten or more. This sequence joins TRBV20-1 and TRBJ1-4, with TRBD1 identical over 9 bases. Trimming took 5 bases from V and 8 from J; bases not matched to a gene: 6. Germline V gene sequence: CDR1 DFQATT, CDR2 SNEGSKA (reference sequence). The CDR3 extends over 13 amino acids. The CDR3 is CSAVQGAAEKLFF. The CDR3 DNA reads TGCAGTGCTGTACAGGGGGCGGCGGAAAAACTGTTTTTT.

Ten or more counts support this clonotype. At one end the junction does not follow the germline gene, possibly because of a read error. The CDR3 DNA follows: TGTGCTAGCAGCAGGACCACAGGGGGTGAAGCTTTCTTT. It specifies CASSRTTGGEAFF. J is TRBJ1-1 and V is TRBV7-7; 8 bases fit TRBD1. This CDR3 is 13 amino acids long. Germline V gives CDR1 SSHAT, CDR2 FNYEAQ (reference sequence).

This clonotype was picked up one time. A read error is possible here, since a much larger clone lies one base away. V usage is TRBV7-2 and J usage is TRBJ1-6; D ambiguous. The CDR3 runs 15 residues. CDR1 SGHTA and CDR2 FQGNSA come from the germline V gene. In DNA form, the CDR3 reads TGTGGCAGCAGCTTAACCCCCCAGCCCGCCAAACCCCTCCACTTT. Translating gives CGSSLTPQPAKPLHF.

The chain carries TRBV2 and TRBJ1-1; D gene ambiguous. The CDR3 covers 11 residues. Deletions cut 3 bases from V and 6 bases from J, with 5 bases between. Germline assignment: CDR1 SNHLY and CDR2 FYNNEI. CDR3 loop: CASSDIPEAFF. The DNA for the CDR3 is TGTGCCAGCAGTGACATTCCTGAAGCTTTCTTT.

This clonotype showed up many times. The rearrangement uses TRBV5-6 and TRBJ1-2; D uncertain. The V end lost 2 bases, the J end lost 5 bases, and 16 bases lay between the germline ends. Germline V gives CDR1 SGHDT, CDR2 YYEEEE. The CDR3 covers 15 residues. CDR3 region: CASSFLVQPLYGYTF. The CDR3 DNA sequence: TGTGCCAGCAGCTTTTTGGTACAGCCTCTTTATGGCTACACCTTC.

This clonotype has a count of ten or more. This chain connects TRBV12-3 or TRBV12-4 to TRBJ1-1; D gene ambiguous. There are 14 residues in the CDR3. V lost 2 bases and J lost 3, with 10 bases in between. DNA for the CDR3: TGTGCCAGCAGTTTAATGGGATTGGACACTGAAGCTTTCTTT. Residues: CASSLMGLDTEAFF.

This clonotype came up many times. The chain links TRBV11-2 to TRBJ1-1; TRBD1 aligns across 10 bases. CDR1 and CDR2 (germline): SGHAT, FQNNGV. With V trimmed by 5 bases and J by 3 bases, 3 bases remained unmatched. CDR3 length: 14 residues. Written as DNA, the CDR3 is TGTGCCAGCAGCGGGGACAGGGGTTACACTGAAGCTTTCTTT. Protein product: CASSGDRGYTEAFF.

Worth noting for this clonotype: A much larger clone differs from this one at a single base, so this may be a read error. The chain uses TRBV7-2 and TRBJ2-3, with D unresolved. CDR1 and CDR2 (germline): SGHTA, FQGNSA. This CDR3 is 13 amino acids long. The CDR3 DNA reads as TGTGCCAGCGGCTTAGGTAGCACAGATACGCAGTATTTT. Protein product: CASGLGSTDTQYF.